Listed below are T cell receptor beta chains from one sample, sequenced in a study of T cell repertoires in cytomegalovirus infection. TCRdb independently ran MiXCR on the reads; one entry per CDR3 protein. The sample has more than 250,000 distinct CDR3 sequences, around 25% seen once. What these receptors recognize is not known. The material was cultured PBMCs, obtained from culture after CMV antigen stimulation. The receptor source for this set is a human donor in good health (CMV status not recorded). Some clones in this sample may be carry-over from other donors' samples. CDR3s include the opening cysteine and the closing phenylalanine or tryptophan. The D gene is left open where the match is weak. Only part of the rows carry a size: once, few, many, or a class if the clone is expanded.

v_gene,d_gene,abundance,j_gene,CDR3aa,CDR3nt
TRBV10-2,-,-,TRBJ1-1,CASSESPNTEAFF,TGCGCCAGCAGTGAGTCCCCGAACACTGAAGCTTTCTTT
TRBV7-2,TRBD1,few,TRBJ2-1,CASSPMGQGWYNEQFF,TGTGCCAGCAGCCCTATGGGACAGGGATGGTACAATGAGCAGTTCTTC
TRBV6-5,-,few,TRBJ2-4,CASRQGFGNIQYF,TGTGCCAGCAGACAGGGATTTGGAAACATTCAGTACTTC
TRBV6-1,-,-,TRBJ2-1,CASSESGPYNEQFF,TGTGCCAGCAGTGAATCGGGGCCTTACAATGAGCAGTTCTTC
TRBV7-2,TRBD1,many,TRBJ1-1,CASSLDRGSTEAFF,TGTGCCAGCAGCTTAGACAGGGGATCCACTGAAGCTTTCTTT
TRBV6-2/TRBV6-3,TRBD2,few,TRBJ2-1,CASGWEAGVTYNEQFF,TGTGCCAGCGGTTGGGAAGCGGGAGTAACCTACAATGAGCAGTTCTTC
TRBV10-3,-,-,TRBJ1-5,CAIPRLRQSNQPQHF,TGTGCCATCCCCCGGCTACGTCAAAGCAATCAGCCCCAGCATTTT
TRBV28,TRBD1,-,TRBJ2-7,CASSPKGTGDYEQYF,TGTGCCAGCAGTCCAAAGGGGACAGGGGATTACGAGCAGTACTTC
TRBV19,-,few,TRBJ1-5,CASRRVRETNQPQHF,TGTGCCAGTAGGAGGGTTCGGGAAACGAATCAGCCCCAGCATTTT
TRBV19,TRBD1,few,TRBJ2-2,CASRRTGDTGELFF,TGTGCCAGCCGAAGAACAGGGGACACCGGGGAGCTGTTTTTT
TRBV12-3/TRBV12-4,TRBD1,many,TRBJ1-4,CASSFYRGLANEKLFF,TGTGCCAGCAGTTTCTACAGGGGGCTTGCTAATGAAAAACTGTTTTTT
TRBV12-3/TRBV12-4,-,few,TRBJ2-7,CASSFGVLDKQYF,TGTGCCAGCAGTTTCGGTGTTTTGGACAAGCAGTACTTC
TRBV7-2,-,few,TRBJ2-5,CASSPDLVPGETQYF,TGTGCCAGCAGCCCAGATCTTGTCCCGGGAGAGACCCAGTACTTC
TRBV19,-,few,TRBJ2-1,CASSHSHEQFF,TGTGCCAGTAGTCACTCCCATGAGCAGTTCTTC
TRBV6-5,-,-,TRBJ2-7,CASSSPGHGAYEQYF,TGTGCCAGCAGTTCCCCGGGACATGGGGCCTACGAGCAGTACTTC